This TCR beta chain is from a study of OX40 agonist ivuxolimab in advanced cancers. The data were produced by immunoSEQ multiplex PCR, yet TCRdb's version contains in-frame clones alone and is incomplete. The sample records 36,000 or so clones, about 81% being singletons. The CDR3 covers 14 residues. Germline CDR1 and CDR2: ENHRY and SYGVKD. V was pared by 2 bases and J by 8 bases, with 10 bases between. This clone was counted only a few times. Other nucleotide sequences from this sample produce the same CDR3. The TCR originated in an adult with an advanced solid tumor such as melanoma, head and neck, liver or kidney cancer. The chain uses TRBV10-3 and TRBJ1-6; TRBD1 is a possible D gene (6 bases). Sequencing used CD4+ or CD8+ T cells sorted from blood, obtained in a trial of the OX40 agonist ivuxolimab. The CDR3 loop is CAISETGFDSPLHF. The CDR3 bases are TGTGCCATCAGTGAGACAGGGTTCGATTCACCCCTCCACTTT.